This T cell receptor (beta chain) emerged from a study of blood T cells in healthy people across ages. A J-beta primer mix and a sample-barcoded 5' primer were used in a second PCR of roughly 6 to 11 cycles. TCRdb processed the 5' RACE reads anew with MiXCR; each CDR3 protein has one entry. Among some 900,000 distinct CDR3 sequences listed, 29% were seen once. Trimming cost V 0 bases and J 0 bases; bases outside gene matches: 1. This CDR3 has 16 amino acids. Germline values: CDR1 LGHNA, CDR2 YNFKEQ. Study-wide points: It was the long-lived donors that had more naive CD4+ cells and higher diversity than aged donors.

This clonotype has only a few counts. Its antigen is undetermined. The rearrangement uses TRBV4-2 and TRBJ1-3; TRBD1 matches at 8 bases. The sequence was collected from a woman aged 80 or over in good health. The sequenced sample was blood. The chain's CDR3 is CASSQDQGASGNTIYF. CDR3 nucleotide sequence: TGTGCCAGCAGCCAAGATCAGGGGGCCTCTGGAAACACCATATATTTT.